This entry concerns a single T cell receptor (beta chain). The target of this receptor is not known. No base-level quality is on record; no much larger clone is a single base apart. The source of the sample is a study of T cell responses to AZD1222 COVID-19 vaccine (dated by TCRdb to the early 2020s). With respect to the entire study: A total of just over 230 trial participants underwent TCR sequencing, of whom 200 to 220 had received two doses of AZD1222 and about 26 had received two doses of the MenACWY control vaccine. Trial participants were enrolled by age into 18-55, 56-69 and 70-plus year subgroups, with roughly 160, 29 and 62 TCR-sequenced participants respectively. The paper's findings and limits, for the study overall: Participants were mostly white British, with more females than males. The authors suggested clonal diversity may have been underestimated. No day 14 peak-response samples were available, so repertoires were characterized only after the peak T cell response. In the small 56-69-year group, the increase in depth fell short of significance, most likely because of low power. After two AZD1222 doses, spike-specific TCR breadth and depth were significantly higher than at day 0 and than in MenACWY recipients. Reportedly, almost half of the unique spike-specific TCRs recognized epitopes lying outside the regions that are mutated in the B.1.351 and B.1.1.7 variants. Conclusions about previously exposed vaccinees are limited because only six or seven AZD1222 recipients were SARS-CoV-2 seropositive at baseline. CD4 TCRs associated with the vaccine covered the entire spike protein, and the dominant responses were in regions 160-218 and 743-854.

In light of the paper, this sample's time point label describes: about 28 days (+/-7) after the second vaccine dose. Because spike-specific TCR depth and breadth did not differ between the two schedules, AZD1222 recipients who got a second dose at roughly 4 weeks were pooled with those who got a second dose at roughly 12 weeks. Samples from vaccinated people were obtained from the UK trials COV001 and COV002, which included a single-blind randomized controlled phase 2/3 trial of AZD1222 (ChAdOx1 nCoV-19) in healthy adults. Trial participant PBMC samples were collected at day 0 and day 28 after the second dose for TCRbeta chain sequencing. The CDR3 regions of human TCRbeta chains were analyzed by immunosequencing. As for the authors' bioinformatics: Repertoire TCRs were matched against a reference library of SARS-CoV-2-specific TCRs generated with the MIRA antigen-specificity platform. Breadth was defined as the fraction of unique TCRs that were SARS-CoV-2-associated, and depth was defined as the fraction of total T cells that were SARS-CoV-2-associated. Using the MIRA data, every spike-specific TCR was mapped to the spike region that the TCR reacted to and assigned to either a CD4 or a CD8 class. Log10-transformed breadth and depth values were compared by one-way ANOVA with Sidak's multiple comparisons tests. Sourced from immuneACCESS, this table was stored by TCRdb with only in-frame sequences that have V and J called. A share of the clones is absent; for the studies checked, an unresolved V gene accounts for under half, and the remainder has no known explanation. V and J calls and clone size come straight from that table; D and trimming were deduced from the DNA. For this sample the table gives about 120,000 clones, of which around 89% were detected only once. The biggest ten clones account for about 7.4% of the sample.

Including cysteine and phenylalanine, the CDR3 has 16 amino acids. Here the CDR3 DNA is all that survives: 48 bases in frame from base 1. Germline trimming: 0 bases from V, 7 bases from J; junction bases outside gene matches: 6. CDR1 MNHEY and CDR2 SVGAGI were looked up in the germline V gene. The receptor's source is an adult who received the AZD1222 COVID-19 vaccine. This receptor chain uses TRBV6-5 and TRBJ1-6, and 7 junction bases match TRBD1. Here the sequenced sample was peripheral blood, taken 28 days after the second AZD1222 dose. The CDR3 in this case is CASSYSRTGRNSPLHF. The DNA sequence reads TGTGCCAGCAGTTACTCCCGGACAGGTCGGAATTCACCCCTCCACTTT.